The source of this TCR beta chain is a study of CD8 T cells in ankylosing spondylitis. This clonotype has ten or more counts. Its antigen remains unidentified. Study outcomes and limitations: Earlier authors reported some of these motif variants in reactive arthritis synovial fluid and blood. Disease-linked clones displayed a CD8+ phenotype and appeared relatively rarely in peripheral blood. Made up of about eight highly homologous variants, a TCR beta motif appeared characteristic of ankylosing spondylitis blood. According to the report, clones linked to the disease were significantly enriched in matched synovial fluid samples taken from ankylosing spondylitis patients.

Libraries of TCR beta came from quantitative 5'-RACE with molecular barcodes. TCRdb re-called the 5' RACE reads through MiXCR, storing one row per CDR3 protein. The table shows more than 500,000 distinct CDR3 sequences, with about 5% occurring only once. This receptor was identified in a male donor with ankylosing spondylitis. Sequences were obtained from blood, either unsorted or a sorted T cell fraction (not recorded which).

The CDR3 DNA reads TGTGCCAGCAGTCTCCGGGGACAGGGGTTCTATGGCTACACCTTC. This translates into CASSLRGQGFYGYTF. The chain joins TRBV28 to TRBJ1-2, with 10 bases aligning to TRBD1. V was clipped by 5 bases and J by 4 bases; unmatched bases: 7. Germline CDR1 reads MDHEN; CDR2 reads SYDVKM. The CDR3 length is 15 residues.